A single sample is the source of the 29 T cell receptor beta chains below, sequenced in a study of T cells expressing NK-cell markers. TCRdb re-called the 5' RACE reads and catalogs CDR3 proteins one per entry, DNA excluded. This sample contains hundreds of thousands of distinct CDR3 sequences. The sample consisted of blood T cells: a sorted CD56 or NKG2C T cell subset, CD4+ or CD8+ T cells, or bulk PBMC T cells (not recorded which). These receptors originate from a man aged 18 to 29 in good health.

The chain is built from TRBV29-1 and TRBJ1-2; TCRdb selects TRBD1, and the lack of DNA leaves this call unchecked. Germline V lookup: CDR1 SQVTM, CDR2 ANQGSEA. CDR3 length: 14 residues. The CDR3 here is CSVTPGPANYGYTF.

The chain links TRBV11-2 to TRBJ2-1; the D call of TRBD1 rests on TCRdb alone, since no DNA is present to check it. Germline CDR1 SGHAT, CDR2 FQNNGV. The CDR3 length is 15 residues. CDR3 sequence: CASSPVGQGYNEQFF.

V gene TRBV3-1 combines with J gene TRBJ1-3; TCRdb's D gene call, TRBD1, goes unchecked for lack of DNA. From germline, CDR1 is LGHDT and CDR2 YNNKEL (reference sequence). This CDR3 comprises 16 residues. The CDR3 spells CASSLLQGLSGNTIYF.

The CDR3 reads CASRTRQGWIYGYTF. This rearrangement joins TRBV6-5 to TRBJ1-2; TCRdb returns TRBD1, unconfirmable since there is no DNA. CDR1 and CDR2 from the germline V gene are MNHEY and SVGAGI. The CDR3 is made up of 15 amino acids.

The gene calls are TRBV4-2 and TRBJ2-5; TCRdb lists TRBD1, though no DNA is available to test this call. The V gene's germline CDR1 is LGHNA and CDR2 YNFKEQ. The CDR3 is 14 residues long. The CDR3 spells CASSQTGEQETQYF.

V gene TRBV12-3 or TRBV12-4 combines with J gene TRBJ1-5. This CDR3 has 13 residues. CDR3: CASSLGDNQPQHF.

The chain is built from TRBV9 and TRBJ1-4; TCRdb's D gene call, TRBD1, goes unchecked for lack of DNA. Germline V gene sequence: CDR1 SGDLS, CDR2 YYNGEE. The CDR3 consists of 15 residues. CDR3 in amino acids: CASSVGNTGSEKLFF. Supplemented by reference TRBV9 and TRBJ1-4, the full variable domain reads DSGVTQTPKHLITATGQRVTLRCSPRSGDLSVYWYQQSLDQGLQFLIQYYNGEERAKGNILERFSAQQFPDLHSELNLSSLELGDSALYFCASSVGNTGSEKLFFGSGTQLSVL.

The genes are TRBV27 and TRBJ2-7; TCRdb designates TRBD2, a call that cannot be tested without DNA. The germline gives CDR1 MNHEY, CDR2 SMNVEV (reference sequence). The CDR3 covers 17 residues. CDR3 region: CASRSPGLAGAGYEQYF.

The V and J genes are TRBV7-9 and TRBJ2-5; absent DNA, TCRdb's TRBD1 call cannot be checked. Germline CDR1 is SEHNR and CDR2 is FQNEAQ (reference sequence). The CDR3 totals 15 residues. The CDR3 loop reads CASRPRTGRPETQYF.

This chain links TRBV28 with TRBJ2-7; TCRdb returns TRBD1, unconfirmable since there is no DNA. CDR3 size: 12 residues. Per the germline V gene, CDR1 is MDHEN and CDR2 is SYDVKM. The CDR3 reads CASSLKGAEQYF.

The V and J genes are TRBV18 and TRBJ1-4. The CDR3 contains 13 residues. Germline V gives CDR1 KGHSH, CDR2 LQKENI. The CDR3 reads CASSPYGDEKLFF.

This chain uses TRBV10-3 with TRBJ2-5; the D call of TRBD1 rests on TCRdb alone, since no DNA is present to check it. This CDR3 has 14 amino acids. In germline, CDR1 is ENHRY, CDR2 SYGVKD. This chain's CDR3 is CAISVAQLGETQYF.

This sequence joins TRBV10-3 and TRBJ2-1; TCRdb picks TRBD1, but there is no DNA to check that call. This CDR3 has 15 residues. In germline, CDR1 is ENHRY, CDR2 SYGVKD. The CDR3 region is CAIRNPGQGTNEQFF.

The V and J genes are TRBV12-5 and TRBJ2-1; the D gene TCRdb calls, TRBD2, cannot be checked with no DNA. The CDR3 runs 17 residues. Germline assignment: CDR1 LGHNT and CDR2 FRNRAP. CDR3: CASGLAPLAGELNEQFF.

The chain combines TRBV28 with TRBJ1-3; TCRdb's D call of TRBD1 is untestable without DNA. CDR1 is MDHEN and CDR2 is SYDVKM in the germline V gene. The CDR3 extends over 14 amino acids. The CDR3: CASREGTAGNTIYF.

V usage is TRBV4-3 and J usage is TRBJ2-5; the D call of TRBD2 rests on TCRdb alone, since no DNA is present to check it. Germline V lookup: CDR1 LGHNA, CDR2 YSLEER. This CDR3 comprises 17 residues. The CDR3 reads CASSQDWGAEYQETQYF.

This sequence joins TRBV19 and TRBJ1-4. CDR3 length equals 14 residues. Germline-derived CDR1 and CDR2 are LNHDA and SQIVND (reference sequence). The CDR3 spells CASRQQRTNEKLFF.

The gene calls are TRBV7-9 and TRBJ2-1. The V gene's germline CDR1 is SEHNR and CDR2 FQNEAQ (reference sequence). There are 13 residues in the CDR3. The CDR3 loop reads CASSLKGVYGEFF.

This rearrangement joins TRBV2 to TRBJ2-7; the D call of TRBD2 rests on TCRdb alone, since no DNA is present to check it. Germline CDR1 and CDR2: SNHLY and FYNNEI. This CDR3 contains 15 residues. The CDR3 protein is CATKAGSGSLNEQYF.

CDR3 residues: CASNSGGIGEKLFF. V is TRBV25-1 and J is TRBJ1-4; the TCRdb call, TRBD1, lacks DNA for checking. Germline values: CDR1 MGHDK, CDR2 SYGVNS. The CDR3 consists of 14 residues. The full variable domain, its missing parts supplied by reference TRBV25-1 and TRBJ1-4, is EADIYQTPRYLVIGTGKKITLECSQTMGHDKMYWYQQDPGMELHLIHYSYGVNSTEKGDLSSESTVSRIRTEHFPLTLESARPSHTSQYLCASNSGGIGEKLFFGSGTQLSVL.

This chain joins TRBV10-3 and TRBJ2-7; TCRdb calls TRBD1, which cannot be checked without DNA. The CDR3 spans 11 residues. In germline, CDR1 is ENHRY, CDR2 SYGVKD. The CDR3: CAGGAEYEQYF.

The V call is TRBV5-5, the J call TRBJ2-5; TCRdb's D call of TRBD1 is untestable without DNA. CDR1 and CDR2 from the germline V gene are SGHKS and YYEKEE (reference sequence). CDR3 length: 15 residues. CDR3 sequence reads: CASRSESDTQETQYF.

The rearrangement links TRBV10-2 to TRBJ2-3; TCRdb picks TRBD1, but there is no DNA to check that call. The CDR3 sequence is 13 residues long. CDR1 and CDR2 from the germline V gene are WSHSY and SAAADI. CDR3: CAAAGTGRDTQYF.

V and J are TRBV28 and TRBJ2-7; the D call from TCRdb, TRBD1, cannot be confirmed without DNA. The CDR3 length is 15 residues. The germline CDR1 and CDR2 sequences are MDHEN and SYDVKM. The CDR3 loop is CASSLGQGPNYEQYF. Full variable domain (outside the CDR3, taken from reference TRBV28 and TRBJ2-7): DVKVTQSSRYLVKRTGEKVFLECVQDMDHENMFWYRQDPGLGLRLIYFSYDVKMKEKGDIPEGYSVSREKKERFSLILESASTNQTSMYLCASSLGQGPNYEQYFGPGTRLTVT.

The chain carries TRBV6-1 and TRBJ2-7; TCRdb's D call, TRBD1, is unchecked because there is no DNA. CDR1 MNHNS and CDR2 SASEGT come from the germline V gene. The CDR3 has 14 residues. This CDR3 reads CASNPGTARDEQYF.

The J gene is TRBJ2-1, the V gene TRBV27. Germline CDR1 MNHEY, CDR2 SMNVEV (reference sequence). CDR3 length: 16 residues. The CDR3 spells CASSTYMDPSYNEQFF.

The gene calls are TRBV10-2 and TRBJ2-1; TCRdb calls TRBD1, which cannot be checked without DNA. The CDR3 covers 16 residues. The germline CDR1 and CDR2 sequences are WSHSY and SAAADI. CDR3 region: CASRGIRVPGVNEQFF.

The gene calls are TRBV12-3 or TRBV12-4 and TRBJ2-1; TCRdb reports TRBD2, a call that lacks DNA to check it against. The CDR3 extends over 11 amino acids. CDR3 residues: CASTSNLEQFF.

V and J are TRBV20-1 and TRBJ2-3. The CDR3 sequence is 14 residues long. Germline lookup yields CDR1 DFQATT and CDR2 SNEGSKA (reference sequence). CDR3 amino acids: CSAPPEVRTDTQYF.